This T cell receptor (beta chain) was captured in a study of T cells in Graves' hyperthyroidism and ophthalmopathy. TCR beta CDR3 regions were amplified from RNA. HTBI primers drove first-round RT-PCR of the TCR CDR3. MiXCR, run by TCRdb on the multiplex PCR reads, gives a single entry per CDR3 protein. This table has 490,000 or so distinct CDR3 sequences, 15% to 20% appearing once. This clonotype was seen a few times. The junction departs from the called germline gene at one end, perhaps through a read error. CDR1 is SNHLY, CDR2 FYNNEI, per germline. The CDR3 spans 14 residues. The chain carries TRBV2 and TRBJ1-5, with TRBD1 as a possible D gene (6 bases). Specimen: blood. The sequence derives from a man aged 35 to 55 with Graves' ophthalmopathy. DNA of the CDR3: TGTGCCAGCGGTGACAGGTCGGTTCTTCAGCCCCAGCATTTT. This gives the protein CASGDRSVLQPQHF. The full variable domain, its missing parts supplied by reference TRBV2 and TRBJ1-5, is EPEVTQTPSHQVTQMGQEVILRCVPISNHLYFYWYRQILGQKVEFLVSFYNNEISEKSEIFDDQFSVERPDGSNFTLKIRSTKLEDSAMYFCASGDRSVLQPQHFGDGTRLSIL.